A few counts support the clone carrying this T cell receptor beta chain. Its cognate antigen is unknown. Genomic DNA was the PCR template. Amplification of the beta chain CDR3 used 30 forward and 13 reverse multiplex primers. TCRdb re-called the multiplex PCR reads with MiXCR, one entry per CDR3 protein. Among some 250,000 distinct CDR3 sequences listed, over 45% were seen once. This sample was taken from a study of type 1 and type 2 diabetes patients. Study in general: Donors were type 1 diabetes, type 2 diabetes, or nondiabetic controls. Sequencing for the whole study yielded over 15 million paired-end reads. General study results and limits: A median of one highly-expanded CD4+ clone, covering 3% to 5% of reads, occurred in type 2 diabetes.

CDR3 length: 11 residues. Trimming removed 10 bases from V and 6 bases from J, with 12 bases in between. The V gene's germline CDR1 is MNHEY and CDR2 SVGAGI. Approximately 10 milliliters of peripheral blood were collected from each participant. Sequencing used peripheral blood mononuclear cells (PBMCs). V usage is TRBV6-5 and J usage is TRBJ1-1; weak D call: TRBD1 (6 bases). This TCR derives from a man in his late teens or twenties with type 2 diabetes. The CDR3 nucleotides are TGTGCCACCCTCGGGGGCGCTGAAGCTTTCTTT. Translated, it gives CATLGGAEAFF.